Listed here are 9 T cell receptor beta chains from one sample, sequenced in a study of a mutant IDH1 vaccine in newly diagnosed glioma (dated by TCRdb to the early 2020s). Libraries were constructed by the immunoSEQ multiplex PCR assay. TCRdb holds this immuneACCESS table with in-frame rearrangements only. Some clones are missing; in checked studies, unresolved V genes explain under half, and the rest has no known cause. Across this sample there are 56,000 or so clones, with roughly 76% seen only once. The ten largest clones capture about 5% of the sample. No antigen has been identified for these receptors. In the paper's terms, the time point label means: week 47, end of study. Each vaccine dose was 300 ug of a 20-mer mutant IDH1 peptide in Montanide, given subcutaneously with topical imiquimod. The sequenced sample was PBMCs, obtained from a glioma patient whose treatment included an IDH1 peptide vaccine. The receptors were gathered from a man aged 45-65 years with glioma.

The rearrangement links TRBV5-1 to TRBJ2-1, with a possible D match to TRBD1 (5 bases). The CDR3 runs 15 residues. From germline, CDR1 is SGHRS and CDR2 YFSETQ. V lost 0 bases, J lost 4 bases, and 11 bases lay in between. The CDR3: CASSLVQGPYNEQFF. The DNA for the CDR3 is TGCGCCAGCAGCTTGGTGCAGGGCCCATACAATGAGCAGTTCTTC.

The gene calls are TRBV2 and TRBJ1-5; D is uncertain. Looked up from germline, CDR1 is SNHLY and CDR2 is FYNNEI. V lost 7 bases to trimming and J lost 1 base, with 11 bases between them. The CDR3 covers 14 residues. The CDR3, as DNA: TGTGCCAGCAAGAGTACAGTAAGCAATCAGCCCCAGCATTTT. Protein sequence: CASKSTVSNQPQHF.

The count of this clone is one. V and J are TRBV5-6 and TRBJ1-1; 7 nucleotides agree with TRBD1. CDR1 and CDR2 from the germline V gene are SGHDT and YYEEEE. V was pared by 3 bases and J by 4 bases, with 3 bases of the junction left unmatched. This CDR3 spans 13 amino acids. CDR3 sequence (DNA): TGTGCCAGCAGCTGGGACAGCGCCACTGAAGCTTTCTTT. Protein product: CASSWDSATEAFF.

V and J are TRBV6-4 and TRBJ1-1; the match to TRBD1 covers 8 bases. Germline CDR1 and CDR2: MRHNA and SNTAGT. The CDR3 has 13 residues. J gave up 5 bases and V 5 bases, and 4 bases lay outside the gene matches. The CDR3 nucleotides read TGTGCCAGCAGTCCACAGGGGGAGACTGAAGCTTTCTTT. It yields the protein CASSPQGETEAFF.

V usage is TRBV6-5 and J usage is TRBJ2-2, with D possibly matching TRBD2 (6 bases). Germline V gene data show CDR1 as MNHEY and CDR2 as SVGAGI. V gave up 0 bases and J gave up 6 bases, with 8 bases separating them. The CDR3 loop spans 14 amino acids. The CDR3 reads CASSYSRGAGELFF. CDR3 bases: TGTGCCAGCAGTTACTCGCGGGGCGCCGGGGAGCTGTTTTTT.

V is TRBV2 and J is TRBJ1-5; D unclear. This CDR3 comprises 15 residues. V shed 4 bases and J shed 2 bases, with 12 bases lying between them. The germline V gene encodes CDR1 SNHLY and CDR2 FYNNEI. The CDR3 nucleotides are TGTGCCAGCAGTGGGAACCTCCCCGGCAATCAGCCCCAGCATTTT. This encodes CASSGNLPGNQPQHF.

V is TRBV7-2 and J is TRBJ2-7; TRBD2 agrees at 10 bases. The germline gives CDR1 SGHTA, CDR2 FQGNSA. This CDR3 contains 17 residues. Trimming at V came to 5 bases and at J to 0 bases, leaving 10 bases not matched to a gene. For the CDR3, the DNA is TGTGCCAGCAGCCTTGTCAAACTAGCGGGGTACTCCTACGAGCAGTACTTC. This encodes CASSLVKLAGYSYEQYF.

V and J are TRBV2 and TRBJ2-2; TRBD1 is a possible D gene (6 bases). CDR1 and CDR2 (germline): SNHLY, FYNNEI. The CDR3 length is 13 residues. V was cut by 7 bases and J by 5 bases, with 11 bases left in between. The CDR3 DNA sequence: TGTGCCAGCAAAGGACAGCCTACCGGGGAGCTGTTTTTT. It yields the protein CASKGQPTGELFF.

The V gene is TRBV29-1, the J gene TRBJ2-5; 11 positions match TRBD2. CDR1 is SQVTM and CDR2 is ANQGSEA in the germline V gene. The CDR3 loop spans 16 amino acids. The ends lost 4 bases at V and 3 bases at J; junction bases unmatched: 10. As DNA, the CDR3 is TGCAGCGTTGGCGTCAGTAAGGGACTAGCGGAAGAGACCCAGTACTTC. The encoded protein is CSVGVSKGLAEETQYF.